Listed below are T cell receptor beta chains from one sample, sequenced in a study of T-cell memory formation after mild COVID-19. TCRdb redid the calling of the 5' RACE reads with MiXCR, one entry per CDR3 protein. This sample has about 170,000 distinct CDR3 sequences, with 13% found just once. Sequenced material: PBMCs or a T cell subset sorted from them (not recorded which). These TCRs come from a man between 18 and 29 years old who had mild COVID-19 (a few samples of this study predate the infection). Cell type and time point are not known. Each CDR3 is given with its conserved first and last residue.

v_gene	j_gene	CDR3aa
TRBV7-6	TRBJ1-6	CASSLAGPPNSPLHF
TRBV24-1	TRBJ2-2	CATSDLKRGVTGELFF
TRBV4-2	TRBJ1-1	CASSPSWAGGLTEAFF
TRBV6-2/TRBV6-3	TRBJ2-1	CASSYGGGLAEHW
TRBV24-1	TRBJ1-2	CATSAVRGSNYGYTF
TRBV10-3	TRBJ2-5	CAISESTLAGQETQYF
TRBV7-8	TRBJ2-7	CASSLETGLYEQYF
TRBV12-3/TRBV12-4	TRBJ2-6	CASSSSSGANVLTF
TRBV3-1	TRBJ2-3	CASSHHGGGGTDTQYF
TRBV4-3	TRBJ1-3	CASSQAYKVITGNTIYF
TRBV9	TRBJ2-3	CASSVASGGMDTQYF
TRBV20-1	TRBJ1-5	CSASKDSFNQPQHF
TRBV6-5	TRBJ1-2	CASSYSPPGTGYGYTF
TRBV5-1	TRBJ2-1	CASSSTREQFF
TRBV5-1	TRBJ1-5	CASRQDSNQPQHF
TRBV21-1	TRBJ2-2	CASSNKIWQENTGELFF
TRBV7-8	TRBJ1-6	CASSLAGGYSYNSPLHF